This TCR beta chain was recovered during a study of blood T cell repertoires in COVID-19 (TCRdb year 2020). About the investigation overall: Collaborator samples came from the United States, Italy and Spain and covered acute and convalescent phases of COVID-19. Samples were obtained from the ongoing ImmuneRACE study (first 160 participants) and from some 1,300 subjects provided by 6 global collaborators. Subjects who had been exposed to COVID-19, were actively infected with it, or had recovered from it provided the deeply sampled blood TCRbeta repertoires that made up the dataset. The material from the prospective study consisted of cDNA or gDNA derived from T cells, B-cell-depleted T cells, or PBMCs. The repertoires were released in a freely available public database meant as a resource for research on the immune response to SARS-CoV-2. Where HLA class I and class II types were available, the types were taken from metadata supplied by the sample provider, not from assay-based typing. A de-identified subject ID, COVID-19 status, age in years and sex were almost always included in the sample metadata. Overall study outcomes, separate from this receptor: Clinical and demographic metadata were provided uncurated, with the amount varying by source and participant.

One collaborating source in Seattle enrolled patients during active infection and followed them longitudinally through the course of disease. Collaborating institutions collected whole blood in K2EDTA tubes following their own protocols. For TCRbeta analysis, collaborator samples were shipped as frozen whole blood, as isolated PBMCs, or as DNA extracted from either sample type. The immunoSEQ Assay, a bias-controlled multiplex PCR, was used to amplify TCRbeta CDR3 regions from genomic DNA. The authors processed their data as follows. The number of nucleated cells in each sample was estimated by amplification of reference gene primers within the assay. To quantify the absolute abundance of each unique TCRbeta CDR3 rearrangement, sequence reads were collapsed and filtered. For each sample, productive Simpson clonality was calculated as the square root of Simpson's diversity index across productive rearrangements. TCRdb's version of the immuneACCESS table is confined to in-frame rearrangements and falls short of the full clone set. An unresolved V gene accounts for under half of the shortfall where checked; the remainder is of unknown origin. V and J calls and clone size follow that table, whereas D and trimming were derived from the DNA. Across this sample there are some 48,000 clones, with approximately 95% seen only once. About 1% of the sample is taken by the ten largest.

V is shortened by 2 bases, J by 7 bases, and the region joining them spans 12 bases. The CDR1 and CDR2 encoded by the germline V gene are KGHSH and LQKENI. The CDR3 contains 15 residues, cysteine and phenylalanine counted. The CDR3 DNA has 45 bases and is translated from base 1. This clone occurred once. Its antigen is currently not known. No much larger clone exists at a distance of one base, and base qualities are not known. The receptor was derived from a man in his sixties with COVID-19, enrolled during active disease. Rearrangement joined TRBV18 to TRBJ1-6; no D gene is confidently identified. Sample: peripheral blood. The CDR3 in this case is CASSPKNTNNSPLHF. The DNA sequence is TGTGCCAGCTCACCAAAAAACACAAACAATTCACCCCTCCACTTT. With all but the CDR3 taken from the reference TRBV18 and TRBJ1-6 genes, the full variable domain is: NAGVMQNPRHLVRRRGQEARLRCSPMKGHSHVYWYRQLPEEGLKFMVYLQKENIIDESGMPKERFSAEFPKEGPSILRIQQVVRGDSAAYFCASSPKNTNNSPLHFGNGTRLTVT.